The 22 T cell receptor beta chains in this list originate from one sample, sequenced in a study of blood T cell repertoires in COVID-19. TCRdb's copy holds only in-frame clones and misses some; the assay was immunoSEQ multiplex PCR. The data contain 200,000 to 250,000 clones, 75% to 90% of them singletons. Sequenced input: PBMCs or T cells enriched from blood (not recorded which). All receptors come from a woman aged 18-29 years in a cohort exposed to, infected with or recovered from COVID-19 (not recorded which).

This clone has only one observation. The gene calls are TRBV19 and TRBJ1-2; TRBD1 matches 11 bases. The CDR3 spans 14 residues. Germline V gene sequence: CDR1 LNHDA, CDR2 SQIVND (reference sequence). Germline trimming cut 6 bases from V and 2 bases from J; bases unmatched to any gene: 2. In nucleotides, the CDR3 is TGTGCCAGTAGCCGGGACAGGGGGAACTATGGCTACACCTTC. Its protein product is CASSRDRGNYGYTF.

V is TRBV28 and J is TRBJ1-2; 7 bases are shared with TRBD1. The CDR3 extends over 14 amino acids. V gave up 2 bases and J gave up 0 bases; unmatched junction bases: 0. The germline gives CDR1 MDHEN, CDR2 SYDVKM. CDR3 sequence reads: CASSLGTANYGYTF. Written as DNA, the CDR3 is TGTGCCAGCAGTTTAGGGACAGCTAACTATGGCTACACCTTC.

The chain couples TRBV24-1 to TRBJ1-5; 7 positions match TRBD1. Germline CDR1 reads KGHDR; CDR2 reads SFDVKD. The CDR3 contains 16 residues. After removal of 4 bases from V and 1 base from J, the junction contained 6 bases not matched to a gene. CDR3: CATSDSARGSNQPQHF. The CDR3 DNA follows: TGTGCCACCAGTGACTCTGCCAGGGGGAGCAATCAGCCCCAGCATTTT.

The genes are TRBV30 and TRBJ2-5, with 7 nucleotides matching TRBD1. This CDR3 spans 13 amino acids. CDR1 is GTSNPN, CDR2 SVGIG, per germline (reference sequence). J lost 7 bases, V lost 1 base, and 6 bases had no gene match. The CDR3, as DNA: TGTGCCTGGAGTGGGACAGGACTCGGGACCCAGTACTTC. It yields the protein CAWSGTGLGTQYF.

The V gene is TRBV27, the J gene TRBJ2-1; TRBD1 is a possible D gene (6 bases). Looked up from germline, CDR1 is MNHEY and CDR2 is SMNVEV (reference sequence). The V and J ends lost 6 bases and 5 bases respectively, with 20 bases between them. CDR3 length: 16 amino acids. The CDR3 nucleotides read TGTGCCAGCAGCCGCACTGCACCGGACAGCCACAATGAGCAGTTCTTC. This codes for CASSRTAPDSHNEQFF.

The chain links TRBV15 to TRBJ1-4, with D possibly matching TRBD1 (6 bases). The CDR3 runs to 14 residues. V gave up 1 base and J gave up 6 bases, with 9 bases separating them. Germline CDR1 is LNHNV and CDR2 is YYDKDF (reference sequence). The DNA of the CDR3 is TGTGCCACCAGCAGAGTCAGGGGAGATGAAAAACTGTTTTTT. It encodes CATSRVRGDEKLFF.

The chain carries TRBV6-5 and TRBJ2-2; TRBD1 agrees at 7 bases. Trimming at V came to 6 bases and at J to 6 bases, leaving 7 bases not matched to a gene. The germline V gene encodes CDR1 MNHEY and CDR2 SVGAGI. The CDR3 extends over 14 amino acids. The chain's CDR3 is CASRQTGSAGELFF. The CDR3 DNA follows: TGTGCCAGCAGACAGACAGGGTCGGCCGGGGAGCTGTTTTTT.

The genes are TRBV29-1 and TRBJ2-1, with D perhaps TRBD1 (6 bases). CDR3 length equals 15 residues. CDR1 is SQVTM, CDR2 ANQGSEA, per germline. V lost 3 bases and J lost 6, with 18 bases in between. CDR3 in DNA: TGCAGCGTTGAGGGGGCTGGGTGGGTCGGCAATGAGCAGTTCTTC. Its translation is CSVEGAGWVGNEQFF.

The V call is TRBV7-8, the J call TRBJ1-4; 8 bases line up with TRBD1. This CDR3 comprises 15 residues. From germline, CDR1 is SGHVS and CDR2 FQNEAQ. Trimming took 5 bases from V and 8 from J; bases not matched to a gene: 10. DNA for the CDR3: TGTGCCAGCAGCGGACAGGGAGCGCGATGGGAAAAACTGTTTTTT. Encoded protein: CASSGQGARWEKLFF.

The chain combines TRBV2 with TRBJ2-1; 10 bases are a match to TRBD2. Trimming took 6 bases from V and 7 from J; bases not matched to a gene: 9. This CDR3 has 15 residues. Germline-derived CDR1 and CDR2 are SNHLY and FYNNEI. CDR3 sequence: CASRKSGGAENEQFF. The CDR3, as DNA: TGTGCCAGCAGGAAGAGCGGGGGGGCTGAGAATGAGCAGTTCTTC.

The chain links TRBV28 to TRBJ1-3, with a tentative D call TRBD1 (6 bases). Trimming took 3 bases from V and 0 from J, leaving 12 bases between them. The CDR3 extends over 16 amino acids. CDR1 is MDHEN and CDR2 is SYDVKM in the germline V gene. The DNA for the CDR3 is TGTGCCAGCAGTTTTAGACAGGCAAACTCTGGAAACACCATATATTTT. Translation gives CASSFRQANSGNTIYF.

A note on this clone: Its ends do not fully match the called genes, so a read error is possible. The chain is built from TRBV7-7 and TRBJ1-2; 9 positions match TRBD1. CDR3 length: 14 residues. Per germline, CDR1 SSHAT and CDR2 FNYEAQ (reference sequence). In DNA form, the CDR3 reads TGTGCTAGCAGCTCGGACAGGGGAAGCTATGGCTACACCTTC. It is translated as CASSSDRGSYGYTF.

In nucleotides, the CDR3 is TGTGCCAGCAGTTACTCGAGAGACAGGGGGCGCGAAAAACTGTTTTTT. Translated: CASSYSRDRGREKLFF. The chain has TRBV6-5 and TRBJ1-4; 10 bases map to TRBD1. Germline loops: CDR1 MNHEY, CDR2 SVGAGI. V shed 0 bases and J 8 bases; nucleotides not matched to a gene: 6. CDR3 size: 16 residues.

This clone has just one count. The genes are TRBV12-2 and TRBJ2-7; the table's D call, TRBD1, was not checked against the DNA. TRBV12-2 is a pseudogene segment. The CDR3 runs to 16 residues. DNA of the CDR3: TGTGCAAGTCGCTTAGACCCCGGGACAGAGTCCTACGAGCAGTACTTC. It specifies CASRLDPGTESYEQYF.

The CDR3: CASSFSGYNEQFF. The CDR3 DNA reads TGTGCCAGCAGTTTTTCCGGGTACAATGAGCAGTTCTTC. The rearrangement uses TRBV27 and TRBJ2-1; D gene ambiguous. Germline V gene sequence: CDR1 MNHEY, CDR2 SMNVEV (reference sequence). V lost 3 bases, J lost 4 bases, and 7 bases lay in between. The CDR3 is 13 residues long.

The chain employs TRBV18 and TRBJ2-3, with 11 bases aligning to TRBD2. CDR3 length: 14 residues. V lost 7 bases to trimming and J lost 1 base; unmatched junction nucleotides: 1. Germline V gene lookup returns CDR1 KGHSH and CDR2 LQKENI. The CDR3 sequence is CASLGLAGTDTQYF. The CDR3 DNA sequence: TGTGCCAGCTTGGGACTAGCGGGCACAGATACGCAGTATTTT.

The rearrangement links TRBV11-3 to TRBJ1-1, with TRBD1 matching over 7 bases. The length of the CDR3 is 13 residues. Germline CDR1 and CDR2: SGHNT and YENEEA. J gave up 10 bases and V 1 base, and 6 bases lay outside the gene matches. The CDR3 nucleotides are TGTGCCAGCAGCTTAGGTACAGGGGTAGGAGCTTTCTTT. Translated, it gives CASSLGTGVGAFF. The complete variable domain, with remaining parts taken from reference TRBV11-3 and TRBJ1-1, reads EAGVVQSPRYKIIEKKQPVAFWCNPISGHNTLYWYLQNLGQGPELLIRYENEEAVDDSQLPKDRFSAERLKGVDSTLKIQPAELGDSAVYLCASSLGTGVGAFFGQGTRLTVV.

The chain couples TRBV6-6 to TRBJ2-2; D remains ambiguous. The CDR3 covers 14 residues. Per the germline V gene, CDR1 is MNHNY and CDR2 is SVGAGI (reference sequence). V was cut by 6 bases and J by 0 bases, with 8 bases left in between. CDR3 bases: TGTGCCAGCAGGAAAGCTTCGAACACCGGGGAGCTGTTTTTT. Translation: CASRKASNTGELFF.

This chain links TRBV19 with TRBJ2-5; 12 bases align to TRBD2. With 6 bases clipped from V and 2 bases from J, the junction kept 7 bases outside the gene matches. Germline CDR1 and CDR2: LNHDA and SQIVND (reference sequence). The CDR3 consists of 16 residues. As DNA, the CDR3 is TGTGCCAGTAGGGATCCGACTAGCGGGGGTCAAGAGACCCAGTACTTC. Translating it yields CASRDPTSGGQETQYF. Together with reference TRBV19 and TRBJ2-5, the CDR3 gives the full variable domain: DGGITQSPKYLFRKEGQNVTLSCEQNLNHDAMYWYRQDPGQGLRLIYYSQIVNDFQKGDIAEGYSVSREKKESFPLTVTSAQKNPTAFYLCASRDPTSGGQETQYFGPGTRLLVL.

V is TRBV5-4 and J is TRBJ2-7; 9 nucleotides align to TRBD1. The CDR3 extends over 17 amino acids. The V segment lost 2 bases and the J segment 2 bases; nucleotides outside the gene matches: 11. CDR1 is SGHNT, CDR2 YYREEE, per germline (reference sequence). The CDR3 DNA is TGTGCCAGCAGCTTACCGTCCGGGACAGGGATTACCTACGAGCAGTACTTC. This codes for CASSLPSGTGITYEQYF.

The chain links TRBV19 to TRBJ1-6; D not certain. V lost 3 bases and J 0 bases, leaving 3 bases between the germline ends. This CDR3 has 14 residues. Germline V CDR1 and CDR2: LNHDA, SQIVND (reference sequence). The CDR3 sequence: CASSIVSYNSPLHF. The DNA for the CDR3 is TGTGCCAGTAGTATCGTCTCCTATAATTCACCCCTCCACTTT.

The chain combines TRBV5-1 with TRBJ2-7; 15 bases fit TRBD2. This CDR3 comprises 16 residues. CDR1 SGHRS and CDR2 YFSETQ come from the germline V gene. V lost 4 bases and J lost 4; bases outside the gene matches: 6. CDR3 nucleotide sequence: TGCGCCAGCAGCCCGGGACTAGCGGGAGGAGGTTACGAGCAGTACTTC. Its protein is CASSPGLAGGGYEQYF.